Each of the 20 T cell receptor beta chains below was sequenced from the same sample in a study of T-cell reconstitution after alpha-beta-depleted transplantation in children. It was with unique molecular identifiers that the TCRbeta library was prepared. TCRdb processed the PCR reads anew with MiXCR; each CDR3 protein has one entry. The sample yields 350,000 to 450,000 distinct CDR3 sequences, roughly 15% seen once. The material sequenced was PBMCs, taken from the stem cell graft. The receptors stem from a human donor who donated a stem cell graft to a child with Fanconi anemia.

The table lists this clonotype with a few counts. V gene TRBV3-1 combines with J gene TRBJ1-6; D is undetermined. V dropped 1 base and J dropped 7 bases, with 11 bases sitting between them. This CDR3 is built from 15 residues. The V gene's germline CDR1 is LGHDT and CDR2 YNNKEL (reference sequence). The CDR3 coding sequence is TGTGCCAGCAGCCAAGGAAGGGCAAGGAATTCACCCCTCCACTTT. Translating gives CASSQGRARNSPLHF.

The CDR3 bases are TGTGCCAGCAGCTCAGTTAACCTGAACACCGGGGAGCTGTTTTTT. It translates to CASSSVNLNTGELFF. This chain uses TRBV7-1 with TRBJ2-2, with D unresolved. TRBV7-1 is an open reading frame, and its role is uncertain. Trimming removed 1 base from V and 1 base from J, with 7 bases in between. This CDR3 comprises 15 residues.

As for this clonotype: A read error may produce the germline difference seen at one junction end. The chain couples TRBV7-9 to TRBJ1-2; D unresolved. CDR3 length: 14 amino acids. Per the germline V gene, CDR1 is SEHNR and CDR2 is FQNEAQ (reference sequence). CDR3 sequence: CVSGDPRATRGYTF. The CDR3 DNA reads as TGTGTCAGCGGTGATCCCCGGGCCACACGTGGCTACACCTTC.

This clonotype was detected many times. The chain links TRBV2 to TRBJ2-7, with D maybe TRBD1 (5 bases). V lost 5 bases and J 2 bases, leaving 10 bases between the germline ends. From germline, CDR1 is SNHLY and CDR2 FYNNEI. The CDR3 runs 13 residues. The CDR3 reads CASSPQETYEQYV. CDR3 sequence (DNA): TGTGCCAGCAGTCCACAGGAAACCTACGAGCAGTACGTC.

This clonotype was detected only a few times. The chain joins TRBV19 to TRBJ2-1; D may match TRBD1 or TRBD2 (6 bases each). V was pared by 3 bases and J by 9 bases, with 9 bases between. The CDR3 runs to 12 residues. In germline, CDR1 is LNHDA, CDR2 SQIVND (reference sequence). The CDR3 here is CASSMGGGEQFF. The CDR3 DNA reads TGTGCCAGTAGTATGGGGGGCGGTGAGCAGTTCTTC.

The chain carries TRBV4-2 and TRBJ2-5, with D possibly called TRBD1 or TRBD2 (5 bases each). CDR1 and CDR2 (germline): LGHNA, YNFKEQ. This CDR3 spans 14 amino acids. Trimming removed 0 bases at V and 5 bases at J, with 10 bases between. The CDR3 loop reads CASSQDGEGETQYF. In DNA, the CDR3 is TGTGCCAGCAGCCAAGATGGCGAGGGGGAGACCCAGTACTTC.

V is TRBV30 and J is TRBJ2-7; D is undetermined. This CDR3 contains 13 residues. Per germline, CDR1 GTSNPN and CDR2 SVGIG (reference sequence). V was clipped by 2 bases and J by 3 bases, with 11 bases between them. The CDR3 sequence: CAWSYDPIYEQYF. DNA for the CDR3: TGTGCCTGGAGTTATGACCCCATCTACGAGCAGTACTTC.

The CDR3 bases are TGTGCCAGCAGCTTGTCGGCACTAAACACTGAAGCTTTCTTT. Its translation: CASSLSALNTEAFF. The chain joins TRBV5-5 to TRBJ1-1; D gene uncertain. Germline CDR1 SGHKS, CDR2 YYEKEE (reference sequence). The CDR3 contains 14 residues. Trimming pared 1 base from V and 2 bases from J, leaving 9 bases between.

A note on this clonotype: This could be a read error, since a much larger clone is one nucleotide away. The CDR3 does not close with the conserved phenylalanine or tryptophan, likely indicating a read error. J is TRBJ2-1 and V is TRBV5-4; 9 bases agree with TRBD1. J lost 5 bases, V lost 4 bases, and 10 bases had no gene match. This CDR3 contains 16 residues. Germline values: CDR1 SGHNT, CDR2 YYREEE (reference sequence). CDR3 sequence (DNA): TGTGCCAGCAGCCCTGTAGGGGGACAGGGAAACAATGAGCAGTTCTCC. Translating gives CASSPVGGQGNNEQFS.

The table lists this clonotype with a few counts. The CDR3 region is CASSTGTREQYV. The CDR3 DNA reads as TGTGCCAGCAGCACCGGGACGAGGGAGCAGTACGTC. The chain combines TRBV7-9 with TRBJ2-7; perhaps D is TRBD1 or TRBD2 (5 bases each). The CDR3 spans 12 residues. With 5 bases removed from V and 7 bases from J, the gap between germline ends came to 12 bases. Germline CDR1 reads SEHNR; CDR2 reads FQNEAQ (reference sequence).

This clonotype was picked up a small number of times. This chain connects TRBV4-1 to TRBJ1-1, with D possibly TRBD1 on 6 matching bases. The germline V gene has CDR1 MGHRA and CDR2 YSYEKL. There are 16 residues in the CDR3. The V gene lost 0 bases and the J gene lost 1 base, with 12 bases spanning the gap. CDR3 sequence (DNA): TGCGCCAGCAGCCAAGAGGGCAGGGGAGGGAACACTGAAGCTTTCTTT. Translating it yields CASSQEGRGGNTEAFF.

Worth noting for this clonotype: This is likely an artifact of a read error, given a far larger clone one base away. The conserved phenylalanine or tryptophan normally closing the CDR3 is absent here, so this likely arose from a read error. The chain has TRBV12-3 or TRBV12-4 and TRBJ2-1; D ambiguous. The V end lost 2 bases, the J end lost 6 bases, and 5 bases lay between the germline ends. This CDR3 has 12 residues. CDR3 nucleotides: TGTGCCAGCAGTTTAAGGCCCAATGAGCAGTTCTCC. Protein sequence: CASSLRPNEQFS.

The rearrangement joins TRBV9 to TRBJ1-2, with D uncertain. CDR3 size: 15 residues. With 0 bases removed from V and 4 bases from J, the gap between germline ends came to 13 bases. Germline lookup yields CDR1 SGDLS and CDR2 YYNGEE. This chain's CDR3 is CASSVEEGSSYGYTF. In DNA form, the CDR3 reads TGTGCCAGCAGCGTAGAGGAGGGATCGAGCTATGGCTACACCTTC. The whole variable domain, remainder taken from reference TRBV9 and TRBJ1-2, is DSGVTQTPKHLITATGQRVTLRCSPRSGDLSVYWYQQSLDQGLQFLIQYYNGEERAKGNILERFSAQQFPDLHSELNLSSLELGDSALYFCASSVEEGSSYGYTFGSGTRLTVV.

The table lists this clonotype with a few counts. This rearrangement joins TRBV20-1 to TRBJ2-7; TRBD2 might be the D (6 bases). Trimming removed 4 bases at V and 0 bases at J, with 13 bases between. Germline assignment: CDR1 DFQATT and CDR2 SNEGSKA (reference sequence). The CDR3 is 14 residues long. The CDR3 DNA reads as TGCAGTGCTATTGGCGTCGGGAGCTCCTACGAGCAGTACGTC. The encoded protein is CSAIGVGSSYEQYV.

The chain employs TRBV11-2 and TRBJ2-5, with 9 bases that match TRBD2. J gave up 0 bases and V 2 bases, and 13 bases lay outside the gene matches. The CDR3 contains 19 residues. Germline loops: CDR1 SGHAT, CDR2 FQNNGV. The CDR3 DNA reads TGTGCCAGCAGCTTAAATTTTTGGGGCGGCGGGGGGGACCAAGAGACCCAGTACTTC. Its protein product is CASSLNFWGGGGDQETQYF.

This clonotype appeared a few times. CDR3 DNA sequence: TGCAGCGTTGTGGGGACAGACGAGCAGTACTTC. Translating gives CSVVGTDEQYF. The genes are TRBV29-1 and TRBJ2-7; TRBD1 matches 7 bases. Germline V lookup: CDR1 SQVTM, CDR2 ANQGSEA. The CDR3 is made up of 11 amino acids. V lost 4 bases, J lost 5 bases, and 2 bases stayed unmatched.

J is TRBJ1-5 and V is TRBV15; the D is unclear. The germline V and J ends were trimmed by 5 bases and 3 bases, with 8 bases remaining between them. CDR3 length equals 13 residues. Germline loops: CDR1 LNHNV, CDR2 YYDKDF (reference sequence). The CDR3 DNA follows: TGTGCCACCAGCGGACTAATCAATCAGCCCCAGCATTTT. Translation: CATSGLINQPQHF.

The sample holds many counts of this clonotype. The chain recombines TRBV12-3 or TRBV12-4 with TRBJ1-4, with 8 bases aligning to TRBD1. The CDR3 is 16 residues long. V lost 5 bases and J lost 7; bases outside the gene matches: 12. CDR3 nucleotides: TGTGCCAGCAGTCCCACTGCAGGGGGCGTGGGTGAAAAACTGTTTTTT. This codes for CASSPTAGGVGEKLFF.

The chain combines TRBV10-3 with TRBJ1-1, with D perhaps TRBD1 (5 bases). The CDR3 covers 14 residues. Germline loops: CDR1 ENHRY, CDR2 SYGVKD. The ends were cut back, 6 bases at V and 3 bases at J, with 14 bases in the middle. CDR3 protein: CAISRGGTDTEAFF. CDR3 DNA: TGTGCCATCAGCCGGGGGGGTACAGACACTGAAGCTTTCTTT.

This clonotype was counted at least ten times. The rearrangement uses TRBV3-1 and TRBJ2-3; TRBD1 agrees at 8 bases. The length of the CDR3 is 15 residues. V gave up 5 bases and J gave up 2 bases; unmatched junction bases: 6. In germline, CDR1 is LGHDT, CDR2 YNNKEL (reference sequence). The CDR3 sequence: CASSFGQGNTDTQYF. Written as DNA, the CDR3 is TGTGCCAGCAGCTTCGGACAGGGAAACACAGATACGCAGTATTTT.